The 10 T cell receptor beta chains below come from one sample, sequenced in a study of T cell changes during pregnancy in multiple sclerosis. Here immunoSEQ multiplex PCR was the method, and the copy in TCRdb shows in-frame clones only, minus some. The sample lists approximately 70,000 clones; around 94% were seen once. The sample consisted of peripheral blood, taken in the third trimester of pregnancy. Source of these receptors: a female donor with multiple sclerosis, enrolled in a pregnancy study.

The rearrangement joins TRBV2 to TRBJ2-7; weak D call: TRBD2 (5 bases). The CDR3 runs to 15 residues. Germline CDR1 and CDR2: SNHLY and FYNNEI. Trimming took off 6 bases at V and 3 bases at J, with 18 bases between the two ends. The CDR3 sequence is CASSGEGFQIYEQYF. The DNA for the CDR3 is TGTGCCAGCAGCGGCGAGGGTTTCCAGATCTACGAGCAGTACTTC.

This rearrangement joins TRBV5-4 to TRBJ1-2; D is unclear. Between the trimmed V and J ends, which lost 0 bases and 2 bases, there was a span of 8 bases. Per germline, CDR1 SGHNT and CDR2 YYREEE (reference sequence). The CDR3 extends over 14 amino acids. The CDR3 loop is CASSLGGENYGYTF. DNA of the CDR3: TGTGCCAGCAGCTTGGGCGGGGAGAACTATGGCTACACCTTC.

There are a few counts of this clone. This chain connects TRBV4-2 to TRBJ2-1; 10 nucleotides agree with TRBD2. V gave up 1 base and J gave up 9 bases; unmatched junction bases: 9. This CDR3 spans 16 amino acids. Germline lookup yields CDR1 LGHNA and CDR2 YNFKEQ. CDR3 sequence reads: CASSQALGTSALEQFF. The CDR3 DNA reads as TGTGCCAGCAGCCAAGCTTTGGGGACTAGCGCTCTTGAGCAGTTCTTC.

V gene TRBV19 combines with J gene TRBJ2-3; D is ambiguous. Germline CDR1 and CDR2: LNHDA and SQIVND (reference sequence). CDR3 length: 13 residues. The ends were cut back, 6 bases at V and 11 bases at J, with 18 bases in the middle. The CDR3 nucleotides are TGTGCCAGTAGCACGCAAGCGAGCAAAGGGCAGTATTTT. Translation gives CASSTQASKGQYF. Looking up the rest from reference TRBV19 and TRBJ2-3 gives the full variable domain: DGGITQSPKYLFRKEGQNVTLSCEQNLNHDAMYWYRQDPGQGLRLIYYSQIVNDFQKGDIAEGYSVSREKKESFPLTVTSAQKNPTAFYLCASSTQASKGQYFGPGTRLTVL.

V gene TRBV5-6 combines with J gene TRBJ1-2, with D possibly matching TRBD1 (6 bases). This CDR3 spans 13 amino acids. Germline V gives CDR1 SGHDT, CDR2 YYEEEE. Trimming removed 4 bases at V and 1 base at J, with 8 bases between. CDR3 DNA: TGTGCCAGCAGCACAGGGTTTAACTATGGCTACACCTTC. Protein: CASSTGFNYGYTF. The full variable domain, with the rest looked up from reference TRBV5-6 and TRBJ1-2, is DAGVTQSPTHLIKTRGQQVTLRCSPKSGHDTVSWYQQALGQGPQFIFQYYEEEERQRGNFPDRFSGHQFPNYSSELNVNALLLGDSALYLCASSTGFNYGYTFGSGTRLTVV.

This chain joins TRBV18 and TRBJ1-1, with a possible D match to TRBD1 (5 bases). The V gene's germline CDR1 is KGHSH and CDR2 LQKENI. V was shortened by 5 bases and J by 7 bases, with 11 bases between the two germline ends. The CDR3 sequence is 12 residues long. CDR3: CASSVRAGEAFF. As DNA, the CDR3 is TGTGCCAGCTCAGTCAGGGCTGGTGAAGCTTTCTTT.

The chain carries TRBV5-1 and TRBJ2-5; 8 bases match TRBD1. Germline-derived CDR1 and CDR2 are SGHRS and YFSETQ. The CDR3 is 13 residues long. J gave up 3 bases and V 2 bases, and 0 bases lay outside the gene matches. CDR3 in DNA: TGCGCCAGCAGCTTACAGGGGGAAGAGACCCAGTACTTC. It translates to CASSLQGEETQYF. The full variable domain, its missing parts supplied by reference TRBV5-1 and TRBJ2-5, is KAGVTQTPRYLIKTRGQQVTLSCSPISGHRSVSWYQQTPGQGLQFLFEYFSETQRNKGNFPGRFSGRQFSNSRSEMNVSTLELGDSALYLCASSLQGEETQYFGPGTRLLVL.

The count of this clone is one. The chain recombines TRBV2 with TRBJ1-2; the match to TRBD1 covers 11 bases. After removal of 7 bases from V and 5 bases from J, the junction contained 9 bases not matched to a gene. The germline V gene has CDR1 SNHLY and CDR2 FYNNEI. CDR3 length equals 15 residues. Written as DNA, the CDR3 is TGTGCCAGCAACGGGCTGGACAGGGGGCGTTATGGCTACACCTTC. Its protein product is CASNGLDRGRYGYTF.

The chain has TRBV4-2 and TRBJ2-3, with 7 bases matching TRBD2. Trimming cost V 4 bases and J 6 bases; bases outside gene matches: 4. This CDR3 contains 13 residues. CDR1 is LGHNA, CDR2 YNFKEQ, per germline. CDR3 residues: CASSPWGGDTQYF. DNA for the CDR3: TGTGCCAGCAGCCCATGGGGGGGGGATACGCAGTATTTT.

The chain joins TRBV5-1 to TRBJ1-5, with 9 bases matching TRBD1. The CDR3 runs 14 residues. The germline CDR1 and CDR2 sequences are SGHRS and YFSETQ. The V gene end was trimmed by 4 bases and the J gene end by 9 bases; junction bases not matched to a gene: 8. The CDR3 region is CASSKQGAGGPQHF. The CDR3 DNA reads as TGCGCCAGCAGCAAACAGGGGGCCGGCGGGCCCCAGCATTTT. The full variable domain, rest sourced from reference TRBV5-1 and TRBJ1-5, is KAGVTQTPRYLIKTRGQQVTLSCSPISGHRSVSWYQQTPGQGLQFLFEYFSETQRNKGNFPGRFSGRQFSNSRSEMNVSTLELGDSALYLCASSKQGAGGPQHFGDGTRLSIL.